A selection of T cell receptor beta chains follows, all from one sample in a study of lymphopenia after photon versus proton radiotherapy. Clones were sequenced by immunoSEQ multiplex PCR, and TCRdb holds only the in-frame ones, with some missing. The repertoire consists of about 26,000 clones, with around 83% occurring once and the leading ten covering under 6.5%. The material sequenced was peripheral blood, taken from a patient treated with photon-based radiotherapy. The receptor source for this set is a man younger than 45 with gastric cancer. CDR3s include the opening cysteine and the closing phenylalanine or tryptophan. D genes are given only for firm matches. Some rows have no size entry. The others give once, few or many, or a class for an expanded clone.

V gene: TRBV5-8; J gene: TRBJ1-4; clone size: .; D gene: TRBD1; CDR3 DNA: TGTGCCAGCAGCCAGCCGGGACAGGGAAATGAAAAACTGTTTTTT; CDR3 protein: CASSQPGQGNEKLFF
V gene: TRBV28; J gene: TRBJ2-3; clone size: .; D gene: .; CDR3 DNA: TGTGCCAGCAGTTTAGAGGACGACTATTACACAGATACGCAGTATTTT; CDR3 protein: CASSLEDDYYTDTQYF
V gene: TRBV14; J gene: TRBJ1-1; clone size: .; D gene: .; CDR3 DNA: TGTGCCAGCAGCCAAGCCGAGCTGAACACTGAAGCTTTCTTT; CDR3 protein: CASSQAELNTEAFF
V gene: TRBV5-1; J gene: TRBJ2-2; clone size: few; D gene: .; CDR3 DNA: TGCGCCAGCAGTTGGGGGACCGACACCGGGGAGCTGTTTTTT; CDR3 protein: CASSWGTDTGELFF
V gene: TRBV6-4; J gene: TRBJ2-1; clone size: .; D gene: TRBD2; CDR3 DNA: TGTGCCAGCAGCACTAGCGGGGGGCCTGGGAATGAGCAGTTCTTC; CDR3 protein: CASSTSGGPGNEQFF
V gene: TRBV6-1; J gene: TRBJ2-7; clone size: .; D gene: .; CDR3 DNA: TGTGCCAGCAGAGATAGCGGACTCTCCTACGAGCAGTACTTC; CDR3 protein: CASRDSGLSYEQYF
V gene: TRBV11-2; J gene: TRBJ2-3; clone size: .; D gene: .; CDR3 DNA: TGTGCCAGCAGCGGAGGTGGGGGTAGCGGCACAGATACGCAGTATTTT; CDR3 protein: CASSGGGGSGTDTQYF
V gene: TRBV28; J gene: TRBJ1-1; clone size: .; D gene: TRBD1; CDR3 DNA: TGTGCCAGCAGTTCCGGACAGGTTTTATTCGCTTTCTTT; CDR3 protein: CASSSGQVLFAFF
V gene: TRBV4-1; J gene: TRBJ1-2; clone size: .; D gene: TRBD1; CDR3 DNA: TGCGCCAGCAGCCAAGAAGACAGGGTTGGCTATGGCTACACCTTC; CDR3 protein: CASSQEDRVGYGYTF
V gene: TRBV11-2; J gene: TRBJ2-3; clone size: .; D gene: .; CDR3 DNA: TGTGCCAGCAGCTTAGGAAGCACAGATACGCAGTATTTT; CDR3 protein: CASSLGSTDTQYF
V gene: TRBV5-8; J gene: TRBJ2-5; clone size: .; D gene: TRBD2; CDR3 DNA: TGTGCCAGCCTAAGAGGCCAAGAGACTAGCGGGACGGAGACCCAGTACTTC; CDR3 protein: CASLRGQETSGTETQYF
V gene: TRBV6-1; J gene: TRBJ2-5; clone size: .; D gene: .; CDR3 DNA: TGTGCCAGCAGTGAAGGGCAGGAAGAGACCCAGTACTTC; CDR3 protein: CASSEGQEETQYF
V gene: TRBV6-5; J gene: TRBJ1-5; clone size: .; D gene: .; CDR3 DNA: TGTGCCAGCAGTTACTCAAGGGCTAGCAATCAGCCCCAGCATTTT; CDR3 protein: CASSYSRASNQPQHF
V gene: TRBV6-1; J gene: TRBJ1-1; clone size: .; D gene: .; CDR3 DNA: TGTGCCAGCAGTGTTGAAGTCAACACTGAAGCTTTCTTT; CDR3 protein: CASSVEVNTEAFF
V gene: TRBV7-9; J gene: TRBJ2-2; clone size: .; D gene: .; CDR3 DNA: TGTGCCAGCAGCTTTAACCAGGGAGACACCGGGGAGCTGTTTTTT; CDR3 protein: CASSFNQGDTGELFF
V gene: TRBV2; J gene: TRBJ1-6; clone size: .; D gene: TRBD1; CDR3 DNA: TGTGCCAGCTACAGGGGTAATTCACCCCTCCACTTT; CDR3 protein: CASYRGNSPLHF
V gene: TRBV19; J gene: TRBJ2-7; clone size: .; D gene: TRBD1; CDR3 DNA: TGTGCCAGTAGATCCGGGACAGGGGGCGAGCAGTACTTC; CDR3 protein: CASRSGTGGEQYF
V gene: TRBV10-3; J gene: TRBJ1-2; clone size: .; D gene: .; CDR3 DNA: TGTGCCATCAGACGGGCCGGGGGTGATGATGGCTACACCTTC; CDR3 protein: CAIRRAGGDDGYTF
V gene: TRBV6-5; J gene: TRBJ2-7; clone size: .; D gene: TRBD2; CDR3 DNA: TGTGCCAGCAGTTACGAGTGGGAGGGCCACGAGCAGTACTTC; CDR3 protein: CASSYEWEGHEQYF
V gene: TRBV18; J gene: TRBJ1-4; clone size: .; D gene: .; CDR3 DNA: TGTGCCAGCTCACCTATCGTGGGGGTTAGGACACCAGCAGCTAATGAAAAACTGTTTTTT; CDR3 protein: CASSPIVGVRTPAANEKLFF
V gene: TRBV4-1; J gene: TRBJ2-2; clone size: .; D gene: .; CDR3 DNA: TGCGCCAGCAGCCAAGGGTGGGGGGCCGCGCGGGAGCTGTTTTTT; CDR3 protein: CASSQGWGAARELFF
V gene: TRBV5-6; J gene: TRBJ2-5; clone size: .; D gene: .; CDR3 DNA: TGTGCCAGCAGCTTGAGGCAGATGGGAGGAGAGACCCAGTACTTC; CDR3 protein: CASSLRQMGGETQYF
V gene: TRBV15; J gene: TRBJ2-1; clone size: few; D gene: .; CDR3 DNA: TGTGCCACCAGCAGACCGGGGGACCCCAAAGGGGATGAGCAGTTCTTC; CDR3 protein: CATSRPGDPKGDEQFF
V gene: TRBV6-1; J gene: TRBJ2-2; clone size: once; D gene: TRBD2; CDR3 DNA: TGTGCCACCGGGGGGAGAGTCGACACCGGGGAGCTGTTTTTT; CDR3 protein: CATGGRVDTGELFF
V gene: TRBV9; J gene: TRBJ2-5; clone size: .; D gene: .; CDR3 DNA: TGTGCCAGCAGCTCCCTTACGGAGACCCAGTACTTC; CDR3 protein: CASSSLTETQYF
V gene: TRBV7-3; J gene: TRBJ1-2; clone size: once; D gene: .; CDR3 DNA: TGTGCCAGCAGCTTACCTTGGGTCGGGGGGAACTATGGCTACACCTTC; CDR3 protein: CASSLPWVGGNYGYTF
V gene: TRBV6-5; J gene: TRBJ2-7; clone size: .; D gene: .; CDR3 DNA: TGTGCCAGCAGCCCCGGGAACTACGAGCAGTACTTC; CDR3 protein: CASSPGNYEQYF
V gene: TRBV7-3; J gene: TRBJ2-2; clone size: .; D gene: .; CDR3 DNA: TGTGCCAGCAGCTTAACGAGAAGGGCCGGGGAGCTGTTTTTT; CDR3 protein: CASSLTRRAGELFF
V gene: TRBV9; J gene: TRBJ1-4; clone size: few; D gene: .; CDR3 DNA: TGTGCCAGCAGCCCCACCTTGGGGTCTCGGGAAAAACTGTTTTTT; CDR3 protein: CASSPTLGSREKLFF
V gene: TRBV28; J gene: TRBJ2-3; clone size: .; D gene: .; CDR3 DNA: TGTGCCAGCAGTCCCCCGAACACAGATACGCAGTATTTT; CDR3 protein: CASSPPNTDTQYF
V gene: TRBV5-8; J gene: TRBJ1-1; clone size: .; D gene: .; CDR3 DNA: TGTGCCAGCAGCCCCCAATTTGGACGGGAAGCTTTCTTT; CDR3 protein: CASSPQFGREAFF
V gene: TRBV10-3; J gene: TRBJ2-1; clone size: .; D gene: TRBD2; CDR3 DNA: TGTGCCATCAGCCCAGTGACTAGCGGGAACAATGAGCAGTTCTTC; CDR3 protein: CAISPVTSGNNEQFF
V gene: TRBV7-9; J gene: TRBJ2-5; clone size: .; D gene: .; CDR3 DNA: TGTGCCAGCAGCTTAGGGAGTCGAGAGACCCAGTACTTC; CDR3 protein: CASSLGSRETQYF
V gene: TRBV28; J gene: TRBJ1-4; clone size: once; D gene: .; CDR3 DNA: TGTGCCAGCAGTTCCTCTGGAACCTCGATAACTAATGAAAAACTGTTTTTT; CDR3 protein: CASSSSGTSITNEKLFF
V gene: TRBV4-3; J gene: TRBJ2-7; clone size: .; D gene: TRBD2; CDR3 DNA: TGCGCCAGCAGCCAAAGACCGGGAGGGGTCAGTTACGAGCAGTACTTC; CDR3 protein: CASSQRPGGVSYEQYF
V gene: TRBV5-1; J gene: TRBJ1-4; clone size: once; D gene: TRBD1; CDR3 DNA: TGCGCCAGCAGCGGTGGACAGGGAACTAATGAAAAACTGTTTTTT; CDR3 protein: CASSGGQGTNEKLFF
V gene: TRBV4-1; J gene: TRBJ1-3; clone size: .; D gene: .; CDR3 DNA: TGCGCCAGCAGCCACGAATACACCATATATTTT; CDR3 protein: CASSHEYTIYF